This TCR beta chain came from a study of T cell changes during pregnancy in multiple sclerosis. V was shortened by 6 bases and J by 6 bases, with 15 bases between the two germline ends. The CDR3 consists of 14 residues. Germline loops: CDR1 MNHEY, CDR2 SMNVEV (reference sequence). TCRdb keeps only in-frame clones here, not all; method: immunoSEQ multiplex PCR. The table shows approximately 92,000 clones, with 80% to 95% occurring only once. V is TRBV27 and J is TRBJ2-1; maybe TRBD2 (5 bases). Sequenced material: peripheral blood, taken after pregnancy. This sequence originates from a female donor with multiple sclerosis, enrolled in a pregnancy study. CDR3 sequence reads: CASRRASASNEQFF. CDR3 sequence (DNA): TGTGCCAGCAGGCGGGCCTCGGCGAGCAATGAGCAGTTCTTC.